These 21 T cell receptor beta chains were sequenced from one sample in a study of blood T cell repertoires in COVID-19. TCRdb's copy holds only in-frame clones and misses some; the assay was immunoSEQ multiplex PCR. Counted here are a few hundred thousand clones, 80% to 85% occurring once; the ten biggest clones make up around 3.6%. The sequencing input was PBMCs or T cells enriched from blood (not recorded which). The receptors were sampled from a man aged 50-59 years who had recovered from COVID-19.

The chain is built from TRBV7-6 and TRBJ2-5, with D maybe TRBD1 (5 bases). Trimming cost V 0 bases and J 1 base, with 12 bases left between them. The CDR3 is made up of 16 amino acids. The germline CDR1 and CDR2 sequences are SGHVS and FNYEAQ. For the CDR3, the DNA is TGTGCCAGCAGCTTAGCAGGGGCCCCCCTCCAAGAGACCCAGTACTTC. Translation gives CASSLAGAPLQETQYF.

This clone was counted between two and nine times. The V and J genes are TRBV2 and TRBJ2-2, with a weak D call TRBD1 (5 bases). The CDR3 totals 16 residues. CDR1 and CDR2 from the germline V gene are SNHLY and FYNNEI. The V gene lost 7 bases and the J gene lost 4 bases, with 19 bases spanning the gap. The CDR3 coding sequence is TGTGCCAGCATCCTGGACACCCACGCTACCACCGGGGAGCTGTTTTTT. Its translation: CASILDTHATTGELFF.

This clone occurred once. The genes are TRBV5-6 and TRBJ1-2; a possible D gene is TRBD1 (6 bases). CDR3 length: 14 residues. Trimming stripped 2 bases from V and 0 bases from J, with 8 bases between. Germline V gene lookup returns CDR1 SGHDT and CDR2 YYEEEE. The CDR3 is CASSLQGANYGYTF. CDR3 coding DNA: TGTGCCAGCAGCTTACAGGGAGCTAACTATGGCTACACCTTC. The full variable domain, with the rest looked up from reference TRBV5-6 and TRBJ1-2, is DAGVTQSPTHLIKTRGQQVTLRCSPKSGHDTVSWYQQALGQGPQFIFQYYEEEERQRGNFPDRFSGHQFPNYSSELNVNALLLGDSALYLCASSLQGANYGYTFGSGTRLTVV.

The V call is TRBV27, the J call TRBJ2-2; TRBD1 might be the D (6 bases). V lost 8 bases, J lost 0 bases, and 10 bases lay in between. The CDR3 extends over 14 amino acids. Germline V lookup: CDR1 MNHEY, CDR2 SMNVEV (reference sequence). CDR3 DNA sequence: TGTGCCAGCCAGAGGACAGCGAACACCGGGGAGCTGTTTTTT. It translates to CASQRTANTGELFF.

The chain carries TRBV6-5 and TRBJ1-1; no reliable D call. Trimming shortened V by 6 bases and J by 2 bases, and 10 bases separated the two germline ends. Germline CDR1 MNHEY, CDR2 SVGAGI. CDR3 length: 13 residues. DNA of the CDR3: TGTGCCAGCAGCGTCGAGAGAAACACTGAAGCTTTCTTT. This gives the protein CASSVERNTEAFF.

The chain has TRBV25-1 and TRBJ1-4, with D possibly TRBD1 on 6 matching bases. Trimming stripped 4 bases from V and 7 bases from J, with 13 bases between. This CDR3 is built from 14 residues. CDR1 is MGHDK, CDR2 SYGVNS, per germline. The CDR3, as DNA: TGTGCCAGCAGTGTACAGGCGGGGGCTGAAAAACTGTTTTTT. Amino acids: CASSVQAGAEKLFF.

The chain employs TRBV3-1 (or the pseudogene TRBV3-2) and TRBJ2-5; 11 bases are shared with TRBD2. V lost 5 bases and J lost 5; bases outside the gene matches: 10. CDR3 length: 16 residues. CDR1 and CDR2 (germline): LGHDT, YNNKEL (reference sequence). The DNA of the CDR3 is TGTGCCAGCAGCGTATATCCTACTAGCGGGAGTGAGACCCAGTACTTC. Translated: CASSVYPTSGSETQYF.

The V and J genes are TRBV3-1 (or the pseudogene TRBV3-2) and TRBJ2-5; 9 bases line up with TRBD2. The CDR3 has 14 residues. CDR1 is LGHDT and CDR2 is YNNKEL in the germline V gene (reference sequence). V shed 6 bases, J shed 4 bases, and the junction held 6 bases outside the gene matches. In DNA form, the CDR3 reads TGTGCCAGCAGGAATAGCGGGAGTGGAGAGACCCAGTACTTC. Translating gives CASRNSGSGETQYF.

This clone was counted a single time. The chain has TRBV20-1 and TRBJ2-1; the D is unclear. CDR1 is DFQATT and CDR2 is SNEGSKA in the germline V gene (reference sequence). V was pared by 2 bases and J by 5 bases, with 4 bases between. This CDR3 is 11 amino acids long. CDR3 residues: CSARPDNEQFF. The CDR3 DNA is TGCAGTGCTAGACCTGACAATGAGCAGTTCTTC.

This rearrangement joins TRBV4-2 to TRBJ2-7, with a tentative D call TRBD2 (5 bases). Germline V gene sequence: CDR1 LGHNA, CDR2 YNFKEQ. CDR3 length equals 14 residues. V was pared by 0 bases and J by 9 bases, with 15 bases between. In DNA, the CDR3 is TGTGCCAGCAGCCAAGATCTACGAGCGGAGCGGCAGTACTTC. It specifies CASSQDLRAERQYF.

The chain carries TRBV6-5 and TRBJ1-5; 10 bases are a match to TRBD1. Germline V lookup: CDR1 MNHEY, CDR2 SVGAGI. The junction had 7 bases not matched to a gene; V was cut back by 11 bases and J by 6 bases. This CDR3 comprises 13 residues. The chain's CDR3 is CASLRDRGQPQHF. Written as DNA, the CDR3 is TGTGCCTCCCTCCGGGACAGGGGTCAGCCCCAGCATTTT.

The V gene is TRBV7-9, the J gene TRBJ1-6, with 7 bases that match TRBD1. CDR3 length: 17 amino acids. V gave up 4 bases and J gave up 3 bases; unmatched junction bases: 9. Germline values: CDR1 SEHNR, CDR2 FQNEAQ (reference sequence). The CDR3 nucleotides are TGTGCCAGCAGCTCCTCGGTAGGGGGCGTCTATAATTCACCCCTCCACTTT. Protein: CASSSSVGGVYNSPLHF.

The CDR3 sequence: CASSKTGIGSYEQYF. Written as DNA, the CDR3 is TGTGCCAGCAGCAAGACAGGGATCGGGTCCTACGAGCAGTACTTC. The chain is built from TRBV9 and TRBJ2-7, with 7 positions matching TRBD1. Germline CDR1 is SGDLS and CDR2 is YYNGEE. Unmatched junction bases numbered 8, after V lost 4 bases and J lost 1 base. This CDR3 is 15 amino acids long.

The gene calls are TRBV11-3 and TRBJ1-2; possibly TRBD1 for D (6 bases). From germline, CDR1 is SGHNT and CDR2 YENEEA. The CDR3 has 14 residues. V was trimmed by 1 base and J by 5 bases, leaving 11 bases between them. This chain's CDR3 is CASSLASGAYGYTF. CDR3 sequence (DNA): TGTGCCAGCAGCTTAGCCTCAGGGGCGTATGGCTACACCTTC.

This clone has more than one count but fewer than ten. The chain couples TRBV4-1 to TRBJ2-7; D gene ambiguous. Looked up from germline, CDR1 is MGHRA and CDR2 is YSYEKL. The length of the CDR3 is 14 residues. V was trimmed by 0 bases and J by 0 bases, leaving 6 bases between them. This CDR3 is CASSQEAASYEQYF. In nucleotides, the CDR3 is TGCGCCAGCAGCCAAGAAGCTGCCTCCTACGAGCAGTACTTC.

This clone was seen only once. V usage is TRBV7-3 and J usage is TRBJ2-1, with D perhaps matching TRBD2 (6 bases). The V gene's germline CDR1 is SGHTA and CDR2 FQGTGA. The CDR3 is made up of 13 amino acids. V lost 2 bases, J lost 7 bases, and 9 bases lay in between. The CDR3 loop reads CASSLGTGNEQFF. The CDR3 bases are TGTGCCAGCAGCTTAGGGACTGGGAATGAGCAGTTCTTC.

The V call is TRBV18, the J call TRBJ1-1; D remains ambiguous. Trimming pared 6 bases from V and 7 bases from J, leaving 15 bases between. Germline assignment: CDR1 KGHSH and CDR2 LQKENI. The CDR3 is made up of 13 amino acids. CDR3 sequence: CASSQDRLNEAFF. CDR3 bases: TGTGCCAGCTCCCAGGATCGCCTAAATGAAGCTTTCTTT. Full variable domain (outside the CDR3, taken from reference TRBV18 and TRBJ1-1): NAGVMQNPRHLVRRRGQEARLRCSPMKGHSHVYWYRQLPEEGLKFMVYLQKENIIDESGMPKERFSAEFPKEGPSILRIQQVVRGDSAAYFCASSQDRLNEAFFGQGTRLTVV.

The chain carries TRBV28 and TRBJ1-4; D not certain. CDR3 length: 14 residues. The germline V gene encodes CDR1 MDHEN and CDR2 SYDVKM. Trimming cost V 3 bases and J 8 bases, with 13 bases left between them. CDR3 sequence (DNA): TGTGCCAGCAGTTTCTGGGAGGGTGGGGAAAAACTGTTTTTT. It yields the protein CASSFWEGGEKLFF.

This chain uses TRBV5-8 with TRBJ1-1, with 7 bases aligning to TRBD1. V gave up 5 bases and J gave up 5 bases; unmatched junction bases: 15. The CDR3 length is 16 residues. Looked up from germline, CDR1 is SGHTS and CDR2 is YDEGEE. CDR3 sequence: CASRLGPYRGRTEAFF. The CDR3, as DNA: TGTGCCAGCAGGCTGGGACCTTACAGGGGTCGGACTGAAGCTTTCTTT.

J is TRBJ1-2 and V is TRBV20-1; TRBD1 is a possible D gene (6 bases). The ends were cut back, 3 bases at V and 0 bases at J, with 20 bases in the middle. The CDR3 is 17 amino acids. The V gene's germline CDR1 is DFQATT and CDR2 SNEGSKA (reference sequence). The CDR3, as DNA: TGCAGTGCTAGTCTGGATCCGGGGGGGGCCCCTAACTATGGCTACACCTTC. This translates into CSASLDPGGAPNYGYTF.

DNA for the CDR3: TGTGCCAGCAGCTTTTCAGGGCTAGCGGGGGGCTCACAGGAGACCCAGTACTTC. This encodes CASSFSGLAGGSQETQYF. The chain links TRBV11-2 to TRBJ2-5; 11 bases map to TRBD2. With V trimmed by 3 bases and J by 5 bases, 14 bases remained unmatched. The CDR3 is 18 residues long. Germline values: CDR1 SGHAT, CDR2 FQNNGV. The whole variable domain, filled in from reference TRBV11-2 and TRBJ2-5, reads EAGVAQSPRYKIIEKRQSVAFWCNPISGHATLYWYQQILGQGPKLLIQFQNNGVVDDSQLPKDRFSAERLKGVDSTLKIQPAKLEDSAVYLCASSFSGLAGGSQETQYFGPGTRLLVL.